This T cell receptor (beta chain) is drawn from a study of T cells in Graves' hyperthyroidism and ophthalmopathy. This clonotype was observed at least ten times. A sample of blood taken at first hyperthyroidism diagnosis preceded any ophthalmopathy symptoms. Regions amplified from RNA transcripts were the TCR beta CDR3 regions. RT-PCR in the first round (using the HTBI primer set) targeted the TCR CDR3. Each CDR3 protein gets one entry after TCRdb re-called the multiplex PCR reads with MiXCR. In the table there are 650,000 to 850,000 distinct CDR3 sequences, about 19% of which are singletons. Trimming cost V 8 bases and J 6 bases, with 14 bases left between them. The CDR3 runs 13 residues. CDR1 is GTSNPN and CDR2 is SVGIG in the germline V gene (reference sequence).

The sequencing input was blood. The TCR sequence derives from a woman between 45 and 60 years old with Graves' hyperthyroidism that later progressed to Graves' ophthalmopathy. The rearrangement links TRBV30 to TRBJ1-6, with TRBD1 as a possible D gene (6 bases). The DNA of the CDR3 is TGTGCCACCTCGGGGGGGCTTAATTCACCCCTCCACTTT. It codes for CATSGGLNSPLHF.